The 9 T cell receptor beta chains given below trace back to one sample, sequenced in a study of resident and recirculating memory T cells in vitiligo. Sequencing was performed with immunoSEQ multiplex PCR; in TCRdb, only in-frame clones are kept and a portion is missing. The sample lists 40,000 to 50,000 clones; nearly 95% were seen once. What was sequenced was blood. The source is a male donor with vitiligo.

This clone was found a few times. The chain joins TRBV7-9 to TRBJ2-5; TRBD2 is a possible D gene (6 bases). V shed 3 bases and J shed 5 bases, with 10 bases lying between them. The CDR3 runs to 13 residues. CDR1 is SEHNR and CDR2 is FQNEAQ in the germline V gene (reference sequence). In DNA form, the CDR3 reads TGTGCCAGCAGCTTTGTTCGGGAGGAGACCCAGTACTTC. Its translation is CASSFVREETQYF.

In DNA form, the CDR3 reads TGTGCCAGCAGCTTAATTCCGGTTGGGAACACTGAAGCTTTCTTT. This sequence encodes CASSLIPVGNTEAFF. The rearrangement joins TRBV7-3 to TRBJ1-1, with unresolved D. Trimming shortened V by 1 base and J by 1 base, and 10 bases separated the two germline ends. The CDR3 consists of 15 residues. Germline-derived CDR1 and CDR2 are SGHTA and FQGTGA.

This clone was seen a few times. This chain joins TRBV19 and TRBJ1-2; tentative D call: TRBD1 (6 bases). The CDR3 has 14 amino acids. Germline V gives CDR1 LNHDA, CDR2 SQIVND (reference sequence). V was cut by 5 bases and J by 4 bases, with 14 bases left in between. CDR3 protein: CASSPIQGPYGYTF. CDR3 DNA sequence: TGTGCCAGTAGTCCCATACAGGGCCCCTATGGCTACACCTTC.

The CDR3 DNA reads as TGTGCCAGCAGTCCGGGACTAGCTTCCGGGGAGCTGTTTTTT. This encodes CASSPGLASGELFF. This chain links TRBV6-4 with TRBJ2-2, with TRBD2 identical over 9 bases. The CDR3 consists of 14 residues. V shed 5 bases, J shed 6 bases, and the junction held 4 bases outside the gene matches. Looked up from germline, CDR1 is MRHNA and CDR2 is SNTAGT.

The gene calls are TRBV5-1 and TRBJ2-5, with D possibly TRBD2 on 5 matching bases. The CDR3 length is 18 residues. V gave up 7 bases and J gave up 4 bases, with 29 bases separating them. Germline CDR1 and CDR2: SGHRS and YFSETQ. CDR3 loop: CASGSPAFPGLRRETQYF. The CDR3 DNA reads TGCGCCAGCGGGAGTCCGGCATTTCCTGGGTTGAGGCGAGAGACCCAGTACTTC.

The chain links TRBV6-1 to TRBJ1-2, with a weak D call TRBD1 (6 bases). This CDR3 is 13 amino acids long. The germline V gene has CDR1 MNHNS and CDR2 SASEGT. The germline V and J ends were trimmed by 8 bases and 0 bases, with 10 bases remaining between them. CDR3 residues: CASGGGANYGYTF. DNA of the CDR3: TGTGCCAGCGGAGGGGGGGCTAACTATGGCTACACCTTC.

The genes are TRBV7-3 and TRBJ2-3; 8 positions agree with TRBD2. The ends lost 5 bases at V and 5 bases at J; junction bases unmatched: 3. The length of the CDR3 is 13 residues. Per germline, CDR1 SGHTA and CDR2 FQGTGA. CDR3 region: CASSAGGRDTQYF. CDR3 DNA: TGTGCCAGCAGCGCGGGAGGACGAGATACGCAGTATTTT.

The rearrangement uses TRBV4-3 and TRBJ2-2; tentative D call: TRBD2 (7 bases). V was shortened by 9 bases and J by 4 bases, with 18 bases between the two germline ends. Germline CDR1 and CDR2: LGHNA and YSLEER. There are 15 residues in the CDR3. The CDR3, as DNA: TGCGCCAGTAGAGAACGGGGGGCGGGCACCGGGGAGCTGTTTTTT. This encodes CASRERGAGTGELFF.

This chain uses TRBV19 with TRBJ1-2; 9 nucleotides match TRBD1. This CDR3 is 15 amino acids long. The ends lost 6 bases at V and 2 bases at J; junction bases unmatched: 7. Germline CDR1 is LNHDA and CDR2 is SQIVND (reference sequence). As DNA, the CDR3 is TGTGCCAGTAGGGCAGACAGGGGGATCAACTATGGCTACACCTTC. Translated, it gives CASRADRGINYGYTF.